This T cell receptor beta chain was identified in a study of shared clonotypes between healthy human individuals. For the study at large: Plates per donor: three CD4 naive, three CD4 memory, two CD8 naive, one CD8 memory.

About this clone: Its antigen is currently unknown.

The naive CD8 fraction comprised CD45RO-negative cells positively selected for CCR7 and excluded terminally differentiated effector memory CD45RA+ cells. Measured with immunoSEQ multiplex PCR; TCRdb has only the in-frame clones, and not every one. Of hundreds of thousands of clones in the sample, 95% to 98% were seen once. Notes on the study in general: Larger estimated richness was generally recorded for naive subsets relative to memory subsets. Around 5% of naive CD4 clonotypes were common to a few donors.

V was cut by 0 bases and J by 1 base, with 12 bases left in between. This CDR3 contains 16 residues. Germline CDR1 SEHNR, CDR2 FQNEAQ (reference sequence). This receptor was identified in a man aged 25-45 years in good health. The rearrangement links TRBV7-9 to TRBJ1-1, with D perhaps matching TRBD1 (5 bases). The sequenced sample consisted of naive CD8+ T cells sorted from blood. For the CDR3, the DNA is TGTGCCAGCAGCTTAGCTCTGACAGACTCGAACACTGAAGCTTTCTTT. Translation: CASSLALTDSNTEAFF.